What follows are 20 T cell receptor beta chains derived from one specimen sequenced in a study of shared clonotypes between healthy human individuals. As defined, naive CD8 cells were CD45RO-negative and positively selected for CCR7, with terminally differentiated effector memory CD45RA+ cells excluded. The assay was immunoSEQ multiplex PCR, and TCRdb's table has in-frame clones only and misses some. Of around 650,000 clones in the sample, 96% were seen once. What was sequenced was naive CD8+ T cells sorted from blood. The receptors derive from a woman aged 25 to 39 in good health.

V and J are TRBV7-5 and TRBJ1-2; the DNA was not used to check the table's D call, TRBD1. TRBV7-5 is assigned pseudogene status. The CDR3 loop spans 15 amino acids. For the CDR3, the DNA is TGTGTCAGAAGCTTACTGGGCAGCCTCCGACCTCGTGGTACCTTC. The encoded protein is CVRSLLGSLRPRGTF.

This clone has just a few counts. The rearrangement joins TRBV19 to TRBJ2-7, with D unclear. This CDR3 has 13 residues. V was shortened by 5 bases and J by 1 base, with 9 bases between the two germline ends. CDR1 is LNHDA, CDR2 SQIVND, per germline (reference sequence). The CDR3 loop is CASSVAVSYEQYF. As DNA, the CDR3 is TGTGCCAGTAGTGTTGCGGTTTCCTACGAGCAGTACTTC. Supplemented by reference TRBV19 and TRBJ2-7, the full variable domain reads DGGITQSPKYLFRKEGQNVTLSCEQNLNHDAMYWYRQDPGQGLRLIYYSQIVNDFQKGDIAEGYSVSREKKESFPLTVTSAQKNPTAFYLCASSVAVSYEQYFGPGTRLTVT.

This clone has only a few counts. The chain couples TRBV11-2 to TRBJ2-3, with D hard to call. The germline gives CDR1 SGHAT, CDR2 FQNNGV. This CDR3 is 12 amino acids long. V lost 1 base and J lost 5, with 4 bases in between. CDR3 in amino acids: CASSLGGDTQYF. In nucleotides, the CDR3 is TGTGCCAGCAGCTTAGGGGGAGATACGCAGTATTTT.

CDR3 in DNA: TGTGCCAGCAGCTGGGGGGCCACCGGGGAGCTGTTTTTT. Its translation: CASSWGATGELFF. This chain uses TRBV5-6 with TRBJ2-2, with D perhaps given as TRBD1 or TRBD2 (6 bases each). The CDR3 has 13 residues. The V end lost 3 bases, the J end lost 4 bases, and 7 bases lay between the germline ends. CDR1 and CDR2 from the germline V gene are SGHDT and YYEEEE.

The chain links TRBV7-2 to TRBJ2-1, with 10 bases lining up with TRBD2. Germline assignment: CDR1 SGHTA and CDR2 FQGNSA. This CDR3 has 15 residues. The junction had 9 bases not matched to a gene; V was cut back by 5 bases and J by 8 bases. CDR3 in DNA: TGTGCCAGCAGCCTAAAGCGGGAGGGCCGCCATGAGCAGTTCTTC. It codes for CASSLKREGRHEQFF.

The rearrangement joins TRBV10-3 to TRBJ1-1, with D possibly being TRBD1 (5 bases). V lost 2 bases and J lost 3, with 16 bases in between. The germline V gene encodes CDR1 ENHRY and CDR2 SYGVKD. The CDR3 extends over 16 amino acids. The CDR3 loop is CAISEPTGASDTEAFF. The DNA for the CDR3 is TGTGCCATCAGTGAGCCCACTGGGGCGTCCGACACTGAAGCTTTCTTT.

This clone was counted a single time. The chain links TRBV11-2 to TRBJ2-5; D possibly corresponds to TRBD2 (6 bases). The DNA end lines up better with TRBJ2-7; the J call may be wrong. Germline V gene data show CDR1 as SGHAT and CDR2 as FQNNGV. The CDR3 sequence is 15 residues long. For the CDR3, the DNA is TGTGCCAGCAGCTTAGGAGTAGCGGAGCCCTACGAGCAGTACTTC. Encoded protein: CASSLGVAEPYEQYF.

The chain uses TRBV28 and TRBJ1-3; perhaps TRBD1 as D (5 bases). The CDR3 contains 15 residues. The germline V and J ends were trimmed by 4 bases and 0 bases, with 10 bases remaining between them. CDR1 is MDHEN and CDR2 is SYDVKM in the germline V gene. CDR3 sequence (DNA): TGTGCCAGCAGTTCCGGGACTAACTCTGGAAACACCATATATTTT. It is translated as CASSSGTNSGNTIYF.

The chain joins TRBV5-1 to TRBJ2-7; possible D gene TRBD2, 6 bases. Trimming left V 0 bases short and J 5 bases short, with 12 bases between. Germline CDR1 is SGHRS and CDR2 is YFSETQ. This CDR3 comprises 14 residues. This CDR3 is CASSLDGSFDEQYF. CDR3 sequence (DNA): TGCGCCAGCAGCTTGGACGGGAGTTTCGACGAGCAGTACTTC.

The rearrangement uses TRBV27 and TRBJ2-7, with D possibly being TRBD2 (6 bases). CDR3 length: 15 amino acids. Germline V gene data show CDR1 as MNHEY and CDR2 as SMNVEV (reference sequence). Deletions cut 0 bases from V and 4 bases from J, with 13 bases between. The CDR3 region is CASSLSTSSSYEQYF. CDR3 nucleotides: TGTGCCAGCAGTTTATCGACTAGTTCCTCGTACGAGCAGTACTTC.

The chain employs TRBV9 and TRBJ2-7, with D possibly matching TRBD2 (5 bases). This CDR3 has 14 amino acids. Trimming shortened V by 0 bases and J by 5 bases, and 12 bases separated the two germline ends. Germline V gene data show CDR1 as SGDLS and CDR2 as YYNGEE. The CDR3 reads CASSVGGRSDEQYF. Written as DNA, the CDR3 is TGTGCCAGCAGCGTAGGAGGGAGATCTGACGAGCAGTACTTC.

The chain links TRBV5-4 to TRBJ1-3; 8 bases are a match to TRBD1. The ends lost 2 bases at V and 4 bases at J; junction bases unmatched: 8. CDR3 length: 16 amino acids. In germline, CDR1 is SGHNT, CDR2 YYREEE (reference sequence). The CDR3 sequence is CASSFLGQGLGNTIYF. The CDR3 nucleotides read TGTGCCAGCAGCTTCCTCGGACAGGGACTGGGAAACACCATATATTTT.

V and J are TRBV7-6 and TRBJ1-1; D is perhaps TRBD1 (6 bases). Germline V gives CDR1 SGHVS, CDR2 FNYEAQ. The CDR3 has 15 residues. V lost 2 bases and J lost 2, with 12 bases in between. CDR3 DNA sequence: TGTGCCAGCAGCTTATACCCAGGGGATAACACTGAAGCTTTCTTT. Residues: CASSLYPGDNTEAFF.

This rearrangement joins TRBV19 to TRBJ2-1; 10 nucleotides align to TRBD1. This CDR3 has 14 amino acids. Germline V CDR1 and CDR2: LNHDA, SQIVND (reference sequence). J gave up 6 bases and V 5 bases, and 4 bases lay outside the gene matches. The CDR3 sequence is CASSLRQGANEQFF. DNA for the CDR3: TGTGCCAGTAGTTTACGACAGGGGGCCAATGAGCAGTTCTTC.

The rearrangement joins TRBV2 to TRBJ2-3, with D possibly called TRBD1 or TRBD2 (6 bases each). Trimming stripped 2 bases from V and 9 bases from J, with 18 bases between. CDR3 length: 15 amino acids. Looked up from germline, CDR1 is SNHLY and CDR2 is FYNNEI. CDR3 DNA: TGTGCCAGCAGTGAAATAGGGGGGCGGGCCCTAACGCAGTATTTT. It yields the protein CASSEIGGRALTQYF.

This rearrangement joins TRBV19 to TRBJ2-5; TRBD2 matches at 10 bases. V lost 5 bases to trimming and J lost 2 bases; unmatched junction nucleotides: 2. The germline gives CDR1 LNHDA, CDR2 SQIVND (reference sequence). The CDR3 covers 14 residues. CDR3 in amino acids: CASSETSGQETQYF. The CDR3 DNA reads TGTGCCAGTAGTGAGACTAGCGGGCAAGAGACCCAGTACTTC.

V usage is TRBV2 and J usage is TRBJ2-3; no firm D call. This CDR3 spans 13 amino acids. The germline V gene encodes CDR1 SNHLY and CDR2 FYNNEI. The V end lost 3 bases, the J end lost 4 bases, and 8 bases lay between the germline ends. CDR3 sequence (DNA): TGTGCCAGCAGTGATCTCTCTTCAGATACGCAGTATTTT. Encoded protein: CASSDLSSDTQYF.

The rearrangement uses TRBV27 and TRBJ2-1; D not certain. The length of the CDR3 is 15 residues. Germline V CDR1 and CDR2: MNHEY, SMNVEV (reference sequence). Deletions cut 3 bases from V and 0 bases from J, with 9 bases between. CDR3 in DNA: TGTGCCAGCAGTTTCTACCTCAGCTCCTACAATGAGCAGTTCTTC. Translating it yields CASSFYLSSYNEQFF.

The rearrangement joins TRBV29-1 to TRBJ2-7; D remains ambiguous. The CDR3 has 13 residues. Germline V gives CDR1 SQVTM, CDR2 ANQGSEA. V shed 8 bases and J shed 0 bases, with 14 bases lying between them. CDR3 in DNA: TGCAGCTGCACTGACGTAAACTCCTACGAGCAGTACTTC. As protein: CSCTDVNSYEQYF.

The CDR3 spells CASSSRGLAGINEQFF. The CDR3 nucleotides read TGTGCCAGCAGTTCTCGGGGACTAGCGGGGATTAATGAGCAGTTCTTC. V and J are TRBV6-5 and TRBJ2-1, with 13 bases matching TRBD2. This CDR3 has 16 residues. Germline V gene sequence: CDR1 MNHEY, CDR2 SVGAGI. V lost 4 bases and J lost 7; bases outside the gene matches: 7.